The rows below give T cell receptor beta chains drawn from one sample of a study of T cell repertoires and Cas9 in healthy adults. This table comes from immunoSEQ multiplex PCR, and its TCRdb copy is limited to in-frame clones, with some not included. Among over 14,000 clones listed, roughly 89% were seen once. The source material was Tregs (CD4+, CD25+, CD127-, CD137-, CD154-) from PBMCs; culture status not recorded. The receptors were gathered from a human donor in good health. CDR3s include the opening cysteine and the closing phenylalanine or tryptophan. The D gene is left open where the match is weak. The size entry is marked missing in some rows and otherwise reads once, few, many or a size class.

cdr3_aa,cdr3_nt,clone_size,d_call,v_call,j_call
CSVSFRANEKLFF,TGCAGCGTTTCGTTTCGGGCTAATGAAAAACTGTTTTTT,.,.,TRBV29-1,TRBJ1-4
CSVEDRKRGYEQYF,TGCAGCGTTGAAGATCGCAAGCGCGGCTACGAGCAGTACTTC,.,.,TRBV29-1,TRBJ2-7
CASSLGYSNQPQHF,TGTGCCAGCAGCTTAGGGTATAGCAATCAGCCCCAGCATTTT,.,.,TRBV7-9,TRBJ1-5
CVRSLASLAGSKNIQYF,TGTGTCAGAAGCTTAGCGAGTCTAGCGGGATCCAAAAACATTCAGTACTTC,.,.,TRBV7-5,TRBJ2-4
CASGKGFQNTEAFF,TGCGCCAGCGGTAAGGGGTTTCAGAACACTGAAGCTTTCTTT,.,.,TRBV5-1,TRBJ1-1
CASRGRGTDTQYF,TGCGCCAGCAGGGGCAGGGGCACAGATACGCAGTATTTT,once,.,TRBV5-1,TRBJ2-3
CASSDRNTDTQYF,TGTGCCAGCTCGGACAGGAACACAGATACGCAGTATTTT,.,TRBD1,TRBV28,TRBJ2-3
CASSVEAGGRTDTQYF,TGTGCCAGCAGCGTAGAAGCGGGAGGCCGTACAGATACGCAGTATTTT,.,TRBD2,TRBV9,TRBJ2-3
CASSPAGTQNTGELFF,TGTGCCAGCTCACCGGCCGGGACTCAGAACACCGGGGAGCTGTTTTTT,.,.,TRBV18,TRBJ2-2
CASSLGLAGEETQYF,TGTGCCAGCAGCCTTGGACTAGCGGGGGAAGAGACCCAGTACTTC,.,TRBD2,TRBV11-3,TRBJ2-5
CASSVFGTDYNEQFF,TGTGCCAGCAGCGTTTTTGGGACAGACTACAATGAGCAGTTCTTC,.,TRBD1,TRBV9,TRBJ2-1
CASSQVGHYGYTF,TGTGCCAGCAGCCAAGTAGGGCACTATGGCTACACCTTC,.,.,TRBV14,TRBJ1-2
CASSLVAPAGYHNEQFF,TGTGCCAGCAGCTTAGTAGCTCCAGCGGGTTACCACAATGAGCAGTTCTTC,.,.,TRBV7-2,TRBJ2-1
CASSSTSNHNEQFF,TGTGCCAGCAGCTCGACTAGCAACCATAATGAGCAGTTCTTC,.,TRBD2,TRBV5-6,TRBJ2-1
CASSLVANTEAFF,TGTGCCAGCAGCTTGGTCGCGAACACTGAAGCTTTCTTT,few,.,TRBV7-2,TRBJ1-1
CSGRADTEAFF,TGCAGTGGTAGGGCGGACACTGAAGCTTTCTTT,once,.,TRBV20-1,TRBJ1-1
CASAKVRTAGGEKLFF,TGTGCCTCAGCAAAGGTCCGTACAGCCGGAGGTGAAAAACTGTTTTTT,.,.,TRBV5-5,TRBJ1-4
CASSFPGVEQFF,TGTGCCAGCAGCTTCCCGGGGGTAGAGCAGTTCTTC,.,.,TRBV7-3,TRBJ2-1
CASRQGGQETQYF,TGTGCCAGCAGACAGGGTGGACAAGAGACCCAGTACTTC,.,.,TRBV6-6,TRBJ2-5
CASSLFGRKGAFADEQYF,TGTGCCAGCAGCTTATTCGGGCGGAAGGGGGCCTTCGCTGATGAGCAGTACTTC,.,TRBD1,TRBV7-3,TRBJ2-7
CASSPRETNTGELFF,TGTGCCAGCTCACCACGGGAGACGAACACCGGGGAGCTGTTTTTT,once,.,TRBV18,TRBJ2-2
CASSRRQDSGNTIYF,TGTGCCAGTAGTCGACGTCAGGACTCTGGAAACACCATATATTTT,.,.,TRBV19,TRBJ1-3
CASSEGVAGRNEAFF,TGTGCCAGCAGTGAAGGGGTTGCGGGTCGGAATGAAGCTTTCTTT,.,.,TRBV6-1,TRBJ1-1
CASSAPRDFPYGYTF,TGTGCCAGTAGTGCTCCCCGGGACTTCCCCTATGGCTACACCTTC,.,.,TRBV19,TRBJ1-2
CASSLGTGQVLNTEAFF,TGCGCCAGCAGCTTGGGGACAGGACAGGTACTTAACACTGAAGCTTTCTTT,once,TRBD1,TRBV5-1,TRBJ1-1
CASSLDPGPRPETQYF,TGTGCCAGCAGCTTAGACCCGGGACCCAGACCGGAGACCCAGTACTTC,.,.,TRBV7-9,TRBJ2-5
CASSLAVTYEQYF,TGTGCCAGCAGCTTAGCAGTCACCTACGAGCAGTACTTC,.,.,TRBV7-2,TRBJ2-7
CASSLPYPLNRASAFF,TGTGCCAGCAGCTTACCCTACCCCTTGAACAGGGCCTCAGCTTTCTTT,.,.,TRBV5-6,TRBJ1-1
CASSFGGSTYEQYF,TGTGCCAGCAGCTTTGGGGGGTCCACCTACGAGCAGTACTTC,.,.,TRBV11-2,TRBJ2-7
CASVDRGRGETQYF,TGTGCCAGCGTAGACAGGGGGCGCGGGGAGACCCAGTACTTC,.,TRBD1,TRBV6-5,TRBJ2-5
CASSPTLSGNEQFF,TGTGCCAGCAGCCCTACCCTTTCAGGGAATGAGCAGTTCTTC,.,.,TRBV7-6,TRBJ2-1
CASSRGNTEAFF,TGTGCCAGCAGCAGGGGGAACACTGAAGCTTTCTTT,.,.,TRBV7-9,TRBJ1-1
CASSALDRVRQPQHF,TGTGCCAGTAGTGCCTTGGACAGGGTCAGGCAGCCCCAGCATTTT,.,TRBD1,TRBV19,TRBJ1-5
CASSREDRNTGELFF,TGTGCCAGCAGCCGAGAAGACAGGAACACCGGGGAGCTGTTTTTT,.,.,TRBV11-3,TRBJ2-2
CASSLGLTSDRNEQFF,TGTGCCAGCAGCTTAGGTCTGACTAGCGATCGCAATGAGCAGTTCTTC,.,TRBD2,TRBV11-3,TRBJ2-1
CASTLPWTDGYTF,TGTGCCAGCACCCTTCCATGGACAGATGGCTACACCTTC,.,.,TRBV6-6,TRBJ1-2
CSVGAVAGVSYNEQFF,TGCAGCGTTGGGGCGGTAGCGGGAGTCTCCTACAATGAGCAGTTCTTC,.,TRBD2,TRBV29-1,TRBJ2-1
CASSQARTSGRSNEQFF,TGCGCCAGCAGCCAAGCCCGGACTAGCGGGAGGTCTAATGAGCAGTTCTTC,.,TRBD2,TRBV4-1,TRBJ2-1
CASTYRGLGNQPQHF,TGTGCCAGCACCTACAGGGGGCTAGGCAATCAGCCCCAGCATTTT,.,TRBD1,TRBV28,TRBJ1-5
CASSIPLVQGEVGYTF,TGTGCCAGTAGTATACCCCTGGTACAGGGGGAAGTGGGCTACACCTTC,.,TRBD1,TRBV19,TRBJ1-2